This section outlines one T cell receptor (beta chain) sequence together with its context. The sample holds other DNA sequences that translate to the same CDR3. CD8 cells regarded as naive lacked CD45RO, were positively chosen for CCR7, and omitted terminally differentiated effector memory CD45RA+ cells. This entry comes from a study of shared clonotypes between healthy human individuals. The ends lost 4 bases at V and 2 bases at J; junction bases unmatched: 4. This CDR3 has 14 amino acids. Germline-derived CDR1 and CDR2 are SEHNR and FQNEAQ (reference sequence). Repertoires were generated with immunoSEQ multiplex PCR, while TCRdb's copy carries only in-frame clones and drops some. Here the sample spans around 2.1 million clones, about 93% being singletons.

The chain uses TRBV7-9 and TRBJ2-5, with TRBD1 matching over 7 bases. The clonotype was recovered from a man aged 18-30 years in good health. Some clones in this sample may be carry-over from other donors' samples. The sequenced sample consisted of naive CD8+ T cells from PBMCs. The CDR3 protein is CASSSRDSQETQYF. The DNA of the CDR3 is TGTGCCAGCAGCTCCCGGGACAGTCAAGAGACCCAGTACTTC. Full variable domain (missing parts from reference TRBV7-9 and TRBJ2-5): DTGVSQNPRHKITKRGQNVTFRCDPISEHNRLYWYRQTLGQGPEFLTYFQNEAQLEKSRLLSDRFSAERPKGSFSTLEIQRTEQGDSAMYLCASSSRDSQETQYFGPGTRLLVL.